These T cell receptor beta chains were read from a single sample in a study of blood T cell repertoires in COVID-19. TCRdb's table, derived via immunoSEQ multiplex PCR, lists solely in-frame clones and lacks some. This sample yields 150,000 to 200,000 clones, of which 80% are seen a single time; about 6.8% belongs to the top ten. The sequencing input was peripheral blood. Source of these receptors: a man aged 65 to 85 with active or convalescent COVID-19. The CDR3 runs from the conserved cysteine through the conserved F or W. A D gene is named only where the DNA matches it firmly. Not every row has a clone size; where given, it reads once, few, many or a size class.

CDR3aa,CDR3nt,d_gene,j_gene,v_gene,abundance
CASSPREVNEKLFF,TGTGCCAGCAGCCCCCGGGAGGTTAATGAAAAACTGTTTTTT,NA,TRBJ1-4,TRBV9,NA
CATKVWTGNTEAFF,TGTGCCACCAAAGTTTGGACAGGTAACACTGAAGCTTTCTTT,TRBD1,TRBJ1-1,TRBV15,once
CASSLLTGSDEKLFF,TGCGCCAGCAGCCTACTTACAGGGTCGGATGAAAAACTGTTTTTT,NA,TRBJ1-4,TRBV5-1,NA
CASSLYRTSIYEQYF,TGTGCCAGCAGTTTATATCGGACTAGCATCTACGAGCAGTACTTC,TRBD2,TRBJ2-7,TRBV27,NA
CASSLSGGNEQYF,TGCGCCAGCAGCTTATCGGGGGGGAACGAGCAGTACTTC,TRBD2,TRBJ2-7,TRBV5-1,few
CASSLGRQGARFQTQYF,TGCGCCAGCAGCTTGGGGCGCCAGGGGGCGCGTTTCCAGACCCAGTACTTC,TRBD1,TRBJ2-5,TRBV5-1,NA
CASSWGDTEAFF,TGCGCCAGCAGCTGGGGGGACACTGAAGCTTTCTTT,NA,TRBJ1-1,TRBV5-1,NA
CASSPGGREETQYF,TGTGCCAGCAGCCCCGGGGGGAGAGAAGAGACCCAGTACTTC,TRBD2,TRBJ2-5,TRBV7-9,NA
CASSLDVTSGTPPDTQYF,TGCGCCAGCAGCTTGGATGTGACTAGCGGGACGCCCCCGGATACGCAGTATTTT,TRBD2,TRBJ2-3,TRBV5-1,NA
CASSEGGLADTDTQYF,TGTGCCAGCAGCGAGGGGGGACTAGCGGACACAGATACGCAGTATTTT,TRBD2,TRBJ2-3,TRBV9,NA
CAWSPKQGTGYTF,TGTGCCTGGAGTCCAAAACAGGGCACTGGCTACACCTTC,NA,TRBJ1-2,TRBV30,NA
CASSFQTNSEAFF,TGTGCCAGCAGCTTCCAGACAAACTCTGAAGCTTTCTTT,NA,TRBJ1-1,TRBV7-9,NA
CASTPLSAGRIPYSGANVLTF,TGTGCCAGCACCCCACTCAGCGCGGGCAGAATCCCATACTCTGGGGCCAACGTCCTGACTTTC,NA,TRBJ2-6,TRBV27,once
CASSLGPGQGAGNTIYF,TGTGCCAGCAGCTTGGGGCCGGGACAGGGCGCCGGAAACACCATATATTTT,TRBD1,TRBJ1-3,TRBV5-4,once
CASSLAGAAGNTIYF,TGTGCCAGCAGCTTAGCAGGGGCGGCTGGAAACACCATATATTTT,NA,TRBJ1-3,TRBV7-8,NA
CASRGGQNPGNTIYF,TGTGCCAGCAGAGGGGGACAGAACCCTGGAAACACCATATATTTT,TRBD1,TRBJ1-3,TRBV6-6,NA
CASSPLVGRGKLFF,TGTGCCAGCAGCCCTTTGGTCGGCAGAGGAAAACTGTTTTTT,NA,TRBJ1-4,TRBV9,NA
CASSERGYEQYF,TGTGCCAGCAGTGAACGGGGCTACGAGCAGTACTTC,NA,TRBJ2-7,TRBV6-1,NA
CASSLAQTDTQYF,TGCGCCAGCAGCTTGGCTCAGACAGATACGCAGTATTTT,NA,TRBJ2-3,TRBV5-1,NA
CASSVDQGSGGYYEQYF,TGTGCCAGCAGCGTAGACCAAGGGTCGGGGGGATACTACGAGCAGTACTTC,TRBD2,TRBJ2-7,TRBV9,NA
CASSLFRQGITDTEAFF,TGCGCCAGCAGCTTGTTTCGACAGGGGATTACGGACACTGAAGCTTTCTTT,TRBD1,TRBJ1-1,TRBV5-1,NA
CASSDRAGHLSSGNTIYF,TGTGCCAGCAGCGACAGGGCAGGTCATTTGAGCTCTGGAAACACCATATATTTT,TRBD1,TRBJ1-3,TRBV7-9,once
CASSLTTSYEQFF,TGTGCCAGCAGCCTTACAACTAGCTATGAGCAGTTCTTC,NA,TRBJ2-1,TRBV3-1/TRBV3-2,once
CASSETRGPNEQFF,TGTGCCAGCAGTGAGACCAGGGGGCCCAATGAGCAGTTCTTC,TRBD1,TRBJ2-1,TRBV2,NA
CASSVSTQGSIGEQFF,TGTGCCAGCAGCGTAAGTACCCAGGGGAGTATCGGTGAGCAGTTCTTC,NA,TRBJ2-1,TRBV9,NA
CASSLNRAGETQYF,TGTGCCAGCAGCTTAAACAGGGCCGGGGAGACCCAGTACTTC,NA,TRBJ2-5,TRBV7-3,NA
CAISEGQGKGEQFF,TGTGCCATCAGTGAAGGACAGGGCAAGGGTGAGCAGTTCTTC,TRBD1,TRBJ2-1,TRBV10-3,few
CASSYSTGHTQYF,TGTGCCAGCAGTTACTCGACAGGGCATACGCAGTATTTT,TRBD1,TRBJ2-3,TRBV6-5,NA
CASRPIRRGRPDTQYF,TGTGCCAGCAGACCAATTCGTAGGGGGCGCCCAGATACGCAGTATTTT,TRBD1,TRBJ2-3,TRBV11-2,NA
CASSQRGRSETHEQYF,TGCGCCAGCAGTCAAAGGGGGCGAAGCGAGACCCACGAGCAGTACTTC,TRBD1,TRBJ2-7,TRBV23-1,NA
CASSLARQGGNYGYTF,TGTGCCAGCAGCTTGGCCCGGCAGGGGGGTAACTATGGCTACACCTTC,TRBD1,TRBJ1-2,TRBV5-8,NA
CAISRGDANEQFF,TGTGCCATCAGCAGGGGGGACGCGAATGAGCAGTTCTTC,NA,TRBJ2-1,TRBV10-3,NA
CASSPGTSGSIGETQYF,TGCGCCAGCAGCCCTGGGACTAGCGGGAGCATCGGTGAGACCCAGTACTTC,TRBD2,TRBJ2-5,TRBV5-1,NA
CASSVGDGGRSYNEQFF,TGTGCCAGCAGCGTAGGGGATGGGGGCCGCTCCTACAATGAGCAGTTCTTC,NA,TRBJ2-1,TRBV9,NA
CASSYDRGSGNTIYF,TGTGCCAGCAGCTACGACAGGGGCTCTGGAAACACCATATATTTT,TRBD1,TRBJ1-3,TRBV5-5,once
CASSQGTGPGEQFF,TGTGCCAGCAGCCAAGGGACAGGTCCCGGTGAGCAGTTCTTC,TRBD1,TRBJ2-1,TRBV9,NA
CASAGISNQPQHF,TGTGCCAGCGCGGGGATTAGCAATCAGCCCCAGCATTTT,NA,TRBJ1-5,TRBV6-5,NA
CSVSRGNYGYTF,TGCAGCGTCTCCAGGGGGAACTATGGCTACACCTTC,TRBD1,TRBJ1-2,TRBV29-1,NA
CASSSPTSGNSYEQYF,TGTGCCAGCAGCTCCCCTACTAGCGGCAACTCCTACGAGCAGTACTTC,TRBD2,TRBJ2-7,TRBV11-2,once
CASSEKGQGQGGYTF,TGTGCCAGCAGTGAAAAAGGGCAGGGGCAGGGAGGCTACACCTTC,NA,TRBJ1-2,TRBV2,NA
CAWNTGGETQYF,TGTGCCTGGAACACAGGAGGGGAGACCCAGTACTTC,NA,TRBJ2-5,TRBV30,NA
CASSLGTSGNYEQYF,TGCGCCAGCAGCTTGGGGACTAGCGGGAACTACGAGCAGTACTTC,TRBD2,TRBJ2-7,TRBV5-1,NA
CASSPGTANSYEQYF,TGTGCCAGCAGTCCCGGGACAGCGAATTCCTACGAGCAGTACTTC,TRBD1,TRBJ2-7,TRBV6-5,NA
CSVELGAGTDTQYF,TGCAGCGTTGAACTGGGGGCAGGCACAGATACGCAGTATTTT,NA,TRBJ2-3,TRBV29-1,NA
CAWRRGGYTF,TGTGCCTGGCGGAGGGGCGGCTACACCTTC,NA,TRBJ1-2,TRBV30,few
CASRRSGQGNYEQYF,TGTGCCAGCAGACGATCGGGACAGGGGAATTACGAGCAGTACTTC,TRBD1,TRBJ2-7,TRBV11-2,few
CASSKELDRGRSDQPQHF,TGTGCCAGCAGCAAAGAATTAGACAGGGGAAGAAGTGATCAGCCCCAGCATTTT,NA,TRBJ1-5,TRBV21-1,NA
CASSQTHQGEQFF,TGTGCCAGCAGCCAAACCCACCAGGGAGAGCAGTTCTTC,NA,TRBJ2-1,TRBV3-1/TRBV3-2,few